These 9 T cell receptor beta chains came from one sample sequenced in a study of blood T cells in healthy people across ages. A J-beta primer mix and a sample-barcoded 5' primer were used in a second PCR of about 7 to 12 cycles. TCRdb processed the 5' RACE reads anew with MiXCR; each CDR3 protein has one entry. The table shows fewer than 1,000,000 distinct CDR3 sequences, with approximately 44% occurring only once. The sequencing input was blood. The receptors were sampled from a man in his 60s in good health.

The chain carries TRBV11-1 and TRBJ2-4; unclear D gene. Gene TRBJ2-7 matches the end of the DNA better, so the J call may be wrong. Germline V gives CDR1 SGHAT, CDR2 FQDESV (reference sequence). The CDR3 has 11 residues. The CDR3 DNA sequence: TGTGCCAGCAGCTACAAGAACGAGCAGTACTTC. It is translated as CASSYKNEQYF.

The rearrangement uses TRBV2 and TRBJ1-1; 9 bases agree with TRBD1. Germline values: CDR1 SNHLY, CDR2 FYNNEI. Unmatched junction bases numbered 5, after V lost 5 bases and J lost 7 bases. This CDR3 comprises 13 residues. The CDR3, as DNA: TGTGCCAGCAGTAACAGGGGGCTAGGTGAAGCTTTCTTT. Translation gives CASSNRGLGEAFF.

This chain joins TRBV15 and TRBJ2-3, with a possible D match to TRBD2 (5 bases). V was cut by 0 bases and J by 4 bases, with 11 bases left in between. This CDR3 is 15 amino acids long. CDR1 and CDR2 (germline): LNHNV, YYDKDF (reference sequence). The CDR3 bases are TGTGCCACCAGCAGAGATATTAGCGAGTCAGATACGCAGTATTTT. Its protein is CATSRDISESDTQYF. Full variable domain (rest looked up from reference TRBV15 and TRBJ2-3): DAMVIQNPRYQVTQFGKPVTLSCSQTLNHNVMYWYQQKSSQAPKLLFHYYDKDFNNEADTPDNFQSRRPNTSFCFLDIRSPGLGDTAMYLCATSRDISESDTQYFGPGTRLTVL.

Remarks on this clonotype: A read error may account for a junction end that differs from germline. This chain connects TRBV4-3 to TRBJ2-1, with 7 bases matching TRBD2. The J call is doubtful: the DNA matches TRBJ2-7 better. Germline V gives CDR1 LGHNA, CDR2 YSLEER. This CDR3 spans 16 amino acids. The chain's CDR3 is CANSQLPSGPYNEQYF. The CDR3 DNA follows: TGCGCCAACAGCCAACTCCCTAGCGGACCCTACAATGAGCAGTACTTC.

The chain is built from TRBV12-3 or TRBV12-4 and TRBJ2-7, with 10 bases identical to TRBD2. The trim removed 7 bases at V and 7 bases at J, leaving 7 bases unmatched. CDR3 length: 13 amino acids. DNA of the CDR3: TGTGCCAGCACTCTAGCGGGGGCGCTTGAGCAGTACTTC. It codes for CASTLAGALEQYF.

V usage is TRBV5-1 and J usage is TRBJ2-3, with 10 bases matching TRBD1. From germline, CDR1 is SGHRS and CDR2 YFSETQ. CDR3 length: 15 amino acids. V was clipped by 4 bases and J by 4 bases; unmatched bases: 6. The CDR3 here is CASSVPGQGSDTQYF. The CDR3 DNA sequence: TGCGCCAGCAGCGTTCCGGGACAGGGGTCAGATACGCAGTATTTT. The variable domain in full, completed from reference TRBV5-1 and TRBJ2-3, reads KAGVTQTPRYLIKTRGQQVTLSCSPISGHRSVSWYQQTPGQGLQFLFEYFSETQRNKGNFPGRFSGRQFSNSRSEMNVSTLELGDSALYLCASSVPGQGSDTQYFGPGTRLTVL.

The V gene is TRBV6-4, the J gene TRBJ2-1; TRBD2 is a possible D gene (6 bases). From germline, CDR1 is MRHNA and CDR2 SNTAGT. V was shortened by 3 bases and J by 2 bases, with 11 bases between the two germline ends. The CDR3 runs 15 residues. The CDR3 protein is CASSEMAGTYNEQFF. The CDR3 DNA is TGTGCCAGCAGTGAGATGGCGGGAACCTACAATGAGCAGTTCTTC.

CDR3 in DNA: TGTGCCAGCAGGAACCAGGGAAATAGCAATCAGCCCCAGCATTTT. Its protein product is CASRNQGNSNQPQHF. The V and J genes are TRBV2 and TRBJ1-5; TRBD1 is a possible D gene (5 bases). The CDR3 has 15 amino acids. Trimming pared 6 bases from V and 0 bases from J, leaving 12 bases between. Germline CDR1 reads SNHLY; CDR2 reads FYNNEI.

This clonotype appeared a few times. V is TRBV6-6 and J is TRBJ2-1, with 14 bases aligning to TRBD2. CDR3 length equals 15 residues. Germline V CDR1 and CDR2: MNHNY, SVGAGI (reference sequence). The J segment lost 7 bases and the V segment lost 5 bases, leaving 4 bases of the junction unmatched. CDR3 sequence reads: CASSRLAGGVNEQFF. The CDR3 DNA sequence: TGTGCCAGCAGTAGACTAGCGGGGGGGGTAAATGAGCAGTTCTTC.